This TCR beta chain was captured in a study of vaccination effects on CD4 cells after COVID-19. As for the study in general: ViraFEST assay sequencing came after antigen-specific CD4+ T cells were expanded with viral peptide pools. Samples gathered post-vaccine arrived a median of 72 days past the second dose.

Once cultured for around 11 days, the cells underwent separation to obtain CD4+ T cells. Participants got two doses of BNT162b2 or mRNA-1273 vaccine. Half the medium was swapped for IL-2 medium on days 3 and 7. This clone came up a few times. Its cognate antigen is unknown. Using immunoSEQ multiplex PCR, the repertoire was profiled, and TCRdb retains in-frame clones only, with some absent. Of fewer than 85,000 clones in the sample, 74% are singletons; the top ten hold 2.2%. V lost 0 bases, J lost 2 bases, and 11 bases lay in between. CDR1 is LGHNA, CDR2 YSLEER, per germline. CDR3 length: 16 residues. The V and J genes are TRBV4-3 and TRBJ2-1; D is undetermined. The receptor's source is a human donor who received a COVID-19 vaccine. The source material was CD4+ T cells from PBMCs cultured without peptide, sampled after COVID-19 vaccination. The CDR3 region has the DNA TGCGCCAGCAGCCAAGAATCCCGGAGCGCCTACAATGAGCAGTTCTTC. It is translated as CASSQESRSAYNEQFF.